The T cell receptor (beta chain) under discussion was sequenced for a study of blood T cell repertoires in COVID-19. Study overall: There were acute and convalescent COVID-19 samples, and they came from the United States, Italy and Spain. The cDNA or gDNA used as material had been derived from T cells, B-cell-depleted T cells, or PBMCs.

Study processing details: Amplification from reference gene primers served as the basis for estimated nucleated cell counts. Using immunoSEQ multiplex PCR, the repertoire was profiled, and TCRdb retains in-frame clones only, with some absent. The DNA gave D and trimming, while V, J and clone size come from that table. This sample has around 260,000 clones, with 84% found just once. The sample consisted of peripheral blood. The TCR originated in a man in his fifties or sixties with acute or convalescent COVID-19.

Written as DNA, the CDR3 is TGTGCCAGCAGCACCGGGACTAACTACGAGCAGTACTTC. Its protein is CASSTGTNYEQYF. V and J are TRBV7-8 and TRBJ2-7, with TRBD2 matching 7 bases. Germline assignment: CDR1 SGHVS and CDR2 FQNEAQ. The junction had 4 bases not matched to a gene; V was cut back by 5 bases and J by 3 bases. The CDR3 consists of 13 residues. Filled out from reference TRBV7-8 and TRBJ2-7, the complete variable domain reads GAGVSQSPRYKVAKRGQDVALRCDPISGHVSLFWYQQALGQGPEFLTYFQNEAQLDKSGLPSDRFFAERPEGSVSTLKIQRTQQEDSAVYLCASSTGTNYEQYFGPGTRLTVT.